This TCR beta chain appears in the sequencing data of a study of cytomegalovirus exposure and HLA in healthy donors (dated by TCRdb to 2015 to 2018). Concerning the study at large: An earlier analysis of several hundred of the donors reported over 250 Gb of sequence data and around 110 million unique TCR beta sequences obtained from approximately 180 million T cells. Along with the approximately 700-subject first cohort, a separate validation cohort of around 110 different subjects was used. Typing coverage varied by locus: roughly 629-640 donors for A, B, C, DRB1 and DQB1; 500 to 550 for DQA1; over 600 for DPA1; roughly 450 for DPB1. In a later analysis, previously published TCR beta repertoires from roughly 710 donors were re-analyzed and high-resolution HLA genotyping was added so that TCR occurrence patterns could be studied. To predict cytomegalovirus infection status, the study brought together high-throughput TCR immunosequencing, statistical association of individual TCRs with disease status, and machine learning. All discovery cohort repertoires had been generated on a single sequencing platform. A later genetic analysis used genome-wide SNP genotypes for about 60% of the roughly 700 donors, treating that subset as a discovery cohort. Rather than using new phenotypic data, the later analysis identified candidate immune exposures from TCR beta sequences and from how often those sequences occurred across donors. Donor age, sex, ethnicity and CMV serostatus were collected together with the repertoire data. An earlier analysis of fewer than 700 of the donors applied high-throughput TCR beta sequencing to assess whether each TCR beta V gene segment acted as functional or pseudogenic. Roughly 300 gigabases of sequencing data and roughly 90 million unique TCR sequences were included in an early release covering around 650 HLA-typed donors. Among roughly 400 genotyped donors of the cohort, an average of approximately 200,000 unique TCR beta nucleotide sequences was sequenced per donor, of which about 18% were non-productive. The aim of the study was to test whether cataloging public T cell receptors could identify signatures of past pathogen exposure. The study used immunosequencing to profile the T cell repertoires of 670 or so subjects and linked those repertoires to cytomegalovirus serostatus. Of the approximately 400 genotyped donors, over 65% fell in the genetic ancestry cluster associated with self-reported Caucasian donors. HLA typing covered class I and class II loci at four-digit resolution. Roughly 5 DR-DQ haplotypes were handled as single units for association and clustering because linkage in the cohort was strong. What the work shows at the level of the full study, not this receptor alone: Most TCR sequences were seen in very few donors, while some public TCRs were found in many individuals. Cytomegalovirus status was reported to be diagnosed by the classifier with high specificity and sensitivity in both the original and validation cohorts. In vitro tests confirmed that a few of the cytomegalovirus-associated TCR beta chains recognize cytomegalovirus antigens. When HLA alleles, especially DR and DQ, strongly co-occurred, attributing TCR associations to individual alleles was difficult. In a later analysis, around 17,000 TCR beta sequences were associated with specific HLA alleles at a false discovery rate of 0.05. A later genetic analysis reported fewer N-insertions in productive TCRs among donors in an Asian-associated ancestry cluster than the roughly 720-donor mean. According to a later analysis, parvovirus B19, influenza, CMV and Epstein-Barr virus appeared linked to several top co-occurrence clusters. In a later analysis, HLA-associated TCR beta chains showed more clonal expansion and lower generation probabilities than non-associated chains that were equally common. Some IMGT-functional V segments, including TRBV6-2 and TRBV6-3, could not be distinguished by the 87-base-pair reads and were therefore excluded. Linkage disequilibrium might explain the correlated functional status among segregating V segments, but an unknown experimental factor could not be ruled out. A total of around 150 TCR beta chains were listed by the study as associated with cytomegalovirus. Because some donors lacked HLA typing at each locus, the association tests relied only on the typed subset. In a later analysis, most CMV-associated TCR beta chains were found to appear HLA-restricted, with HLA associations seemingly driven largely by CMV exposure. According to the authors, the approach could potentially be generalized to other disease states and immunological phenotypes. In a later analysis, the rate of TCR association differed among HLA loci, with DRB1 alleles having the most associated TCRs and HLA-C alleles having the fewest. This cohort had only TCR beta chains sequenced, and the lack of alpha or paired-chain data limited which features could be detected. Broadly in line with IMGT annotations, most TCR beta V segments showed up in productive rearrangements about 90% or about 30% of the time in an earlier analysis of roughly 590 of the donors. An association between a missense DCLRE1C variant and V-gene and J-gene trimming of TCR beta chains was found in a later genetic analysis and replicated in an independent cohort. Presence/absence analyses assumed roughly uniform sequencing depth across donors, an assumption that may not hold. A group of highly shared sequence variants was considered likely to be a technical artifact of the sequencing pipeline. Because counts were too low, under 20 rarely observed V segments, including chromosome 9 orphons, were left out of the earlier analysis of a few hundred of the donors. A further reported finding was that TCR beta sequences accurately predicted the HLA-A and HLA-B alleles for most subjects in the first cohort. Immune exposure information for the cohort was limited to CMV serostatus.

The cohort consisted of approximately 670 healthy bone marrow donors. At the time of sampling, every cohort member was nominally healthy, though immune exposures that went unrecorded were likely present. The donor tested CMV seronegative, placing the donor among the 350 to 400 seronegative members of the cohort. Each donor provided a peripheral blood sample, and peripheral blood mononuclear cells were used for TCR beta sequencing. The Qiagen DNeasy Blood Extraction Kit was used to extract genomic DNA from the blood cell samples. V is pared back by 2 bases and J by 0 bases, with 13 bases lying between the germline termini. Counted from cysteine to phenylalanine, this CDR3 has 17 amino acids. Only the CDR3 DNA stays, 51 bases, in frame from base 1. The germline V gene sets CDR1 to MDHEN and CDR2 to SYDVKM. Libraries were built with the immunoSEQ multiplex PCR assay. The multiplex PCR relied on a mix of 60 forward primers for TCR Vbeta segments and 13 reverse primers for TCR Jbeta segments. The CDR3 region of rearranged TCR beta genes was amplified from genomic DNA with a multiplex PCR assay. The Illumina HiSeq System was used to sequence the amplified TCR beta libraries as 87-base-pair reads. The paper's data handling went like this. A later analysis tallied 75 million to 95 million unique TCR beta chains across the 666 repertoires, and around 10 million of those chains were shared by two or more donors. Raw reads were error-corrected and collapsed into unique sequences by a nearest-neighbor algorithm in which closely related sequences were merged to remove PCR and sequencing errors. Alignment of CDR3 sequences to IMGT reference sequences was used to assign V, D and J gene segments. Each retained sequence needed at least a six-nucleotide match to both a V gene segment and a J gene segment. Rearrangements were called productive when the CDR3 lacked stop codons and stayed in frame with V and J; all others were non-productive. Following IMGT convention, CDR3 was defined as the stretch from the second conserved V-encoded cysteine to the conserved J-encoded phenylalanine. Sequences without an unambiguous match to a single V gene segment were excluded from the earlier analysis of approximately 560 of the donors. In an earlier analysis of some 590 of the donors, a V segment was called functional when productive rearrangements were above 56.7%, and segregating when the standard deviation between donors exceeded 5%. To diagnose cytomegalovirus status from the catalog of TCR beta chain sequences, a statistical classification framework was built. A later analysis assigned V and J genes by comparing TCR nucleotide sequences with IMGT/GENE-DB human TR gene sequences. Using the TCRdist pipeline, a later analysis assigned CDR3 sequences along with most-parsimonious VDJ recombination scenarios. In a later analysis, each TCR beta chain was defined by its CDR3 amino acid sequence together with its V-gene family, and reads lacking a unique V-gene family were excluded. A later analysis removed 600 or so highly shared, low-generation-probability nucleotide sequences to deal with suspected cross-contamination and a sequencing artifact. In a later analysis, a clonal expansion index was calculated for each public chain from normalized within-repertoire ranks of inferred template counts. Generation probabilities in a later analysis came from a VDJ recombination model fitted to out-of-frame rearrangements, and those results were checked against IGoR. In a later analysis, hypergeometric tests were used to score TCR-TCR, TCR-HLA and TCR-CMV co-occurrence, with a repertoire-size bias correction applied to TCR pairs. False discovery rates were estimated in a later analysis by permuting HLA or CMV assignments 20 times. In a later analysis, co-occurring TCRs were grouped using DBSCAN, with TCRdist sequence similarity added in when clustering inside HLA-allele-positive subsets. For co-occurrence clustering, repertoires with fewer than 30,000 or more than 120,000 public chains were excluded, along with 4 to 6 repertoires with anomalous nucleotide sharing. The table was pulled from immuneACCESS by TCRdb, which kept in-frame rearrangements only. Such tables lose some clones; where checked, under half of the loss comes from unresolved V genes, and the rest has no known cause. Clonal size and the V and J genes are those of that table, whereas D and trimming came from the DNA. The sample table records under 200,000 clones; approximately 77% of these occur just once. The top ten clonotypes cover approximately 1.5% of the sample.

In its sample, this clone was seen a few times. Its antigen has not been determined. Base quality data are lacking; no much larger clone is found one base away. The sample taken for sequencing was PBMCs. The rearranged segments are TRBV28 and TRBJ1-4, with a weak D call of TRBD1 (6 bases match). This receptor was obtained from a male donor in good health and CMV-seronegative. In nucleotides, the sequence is TGTGCCAGCAGTTTAAGTTTACAGGGAGCAACTAATGAAAAACTGTTTTTT. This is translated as CASSLSLQGATNEKLFF. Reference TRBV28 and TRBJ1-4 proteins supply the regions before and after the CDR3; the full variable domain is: DVKVTQSSRYLVKRTGEKVFLECVQDMDHENMFWYRQDPGLGLRLIYFSYDVKMKEKGDIPEGYSVSREKKERFSLILESASTNQTSMYLCASSLSLQGATNEKLFFGSGTQLSVL.